The following is a TCR beta chain sequence with its context. As processed by the authors: Cell counts per sample came from amplifying reference gene primers. Data came from immunoSEQ multiplex PCR; TCRdb stores just in-frame clones and leaves some out. That table furnishes V, J and clone size, whereas the DNA furnished D and trimming. The sample gives 40,000 to 50,000 clones, roughly 90% of which show up once; 3.9% is in the top ten. This record belongs to a study of blood T cell repertoires in COVID-19. Turning to the study itself: From the United States, Italy and Spain came samples of acute and convalescent COVID-19. From T cells, B-cell-depleted T cells, or PBMCs came the material, which was cDNA or gDNA.

Material for sequencing was peripheral blood. The sequence was collected from a human donor in a cohort sampled during active COVID-19.

The CDR3 region is CASRLGYFGDRGRFQPQHF. DNA of the CDR3: TGTGCAAGTCGCTTAGGTTACTTCGGGGACAGGGGTCGGTTTCAGCCCCAGCATTTT. The rearrangement uses TRBV12-2 and TRBJ1-5; TRBD1 reflects the table's D call only, with no check against the DNA. TRBV12-2 is assigned pseudogene status. The CDR3 covers 19 residues.